This T cell receptor (beta chain) was sequenced for a study of molecular identifiers for immune sequencing clone quantification. The CDR3 is 15 residues long. Germline CDR1 and CDR2: LNHDA and SQIVND (reference sequence). Trimming removed 5 bases at V and 0 bases at J, with 13 bases between. TCRdb passed the PCR reads through MiXCR, listing each CDR3 protein once. The data show 400,000 to 600,000 distinct CDR3 sequences, with over 20% seen just once and under 0.85% held by the top ten. The sample comprised naive CD8+ T cells from blood, with Jurkat cell RNA spiked in. The subset here: FACS-sorted CD8+CD4-CCR7+CD45RA+ naive T cells. The gene calls are TRBV19 and TRBJ1-1; maybe TRBD1 (6 bases). The receptor was isolated from a human donor in good health. Some libraries in this study had Jurkat cell RNA spiked in. The CDR3: CASSLDSSMNTEAFF. CDR3 sequence (DNA): TGTGCCAGTAGTCTGGACAGCTCCATGAACACTGAAGCTTTCTTT.